This T cell receptor (beta chain) comes out of a study of cytomegalovirus exposure and HLA in healthy donors. Looking at the study overall: An early release of data contained 80 million to 85 million unique TCRs, which came from HLA-typed donors.

The CDR3 has 17 amino acids. CDR1 is SGHAT, CDR2 FQNNGV, per germline. With 2 bases removed from V and 0 bases from J, the gap between germline ends came to 14 bases. Study-level findings and limits: Clonal expansion, a later analysis showed, was greater in HLA-associated TCR beta chains than in equally common others. A later analysis found most CMV-associated TCR beta chains apparently HLA-restricted.

The sample holds one count of this clone. Its target is unknown. The primer mix had 60 Vbeta and 13 Jbeta primers. Repertoires were generated with immunoSEQ multiplex PCR, while TCRdb's copy carries only in-frame clones and drops some. Of 100,000 or so clones listed, 70% to 75% are singletons. This clonotype was obtained from a man in his forties or fifties in good health and CMV-seronegative. The sequencing sample was made of PBMCs. The J gene is TRBJ2-1, the V gene TRBV11-2; TRBD2 might be the D (6 bases). The CDR3 loop reads CASSLLAGLRSYNEQFF. The CDR3 coding sequence is TGTGCCAGCAGCTTATTAGCCGGACTACGCTCCTACAATGAGCAGTTCTTC.